The 2 T cell receptor beta chains below come from one sample, sequenced in a study of cytomegalovirus exposure and HLA in healthy donors. This table comes from immunoSEQ multiplex PCR, and its TCRdb copy is limited to in-frame clones, with some not included. The sample records approximately 220,000 clones, approximately 88% being singletons. Material for sequencing was PBMCs. The receptors derive from a woman in her twenties or thirties in good health and CMV-seropositive.

The chain has TRBV6-1 and TRBJ1-2, with a weak D call TRBD1 (5 bases). Between the trimmed V and J ends, which lost 4 bases and 8 bases, there was a span of 11 bases. This CDR3 comprises 12 residues. From germline, CDR1 is MNHNS and CDR2 SASEGT. The CDR3, as DNA: TGTGCCAGCAGTGCACAGGCCGAGGGCTACACCTTC. Residues: CASSAQAEGYTF.

The gene calls are TRBV2 and TRBJ2-7; D call uncertain. The CDR3 spans 14 residues. Trimming removed 7 bases at V and 3 bases at J, with 16 bases between. CDR1 is SNHLY, CDR2 FYNNEI, per germline. The CDR3 reads CASISWQPYYEQYF. CDR3 sequence (DNA): TGTGCCAGCATATCGTGGCAGCCTTACTACGAGCAGTACTTC.